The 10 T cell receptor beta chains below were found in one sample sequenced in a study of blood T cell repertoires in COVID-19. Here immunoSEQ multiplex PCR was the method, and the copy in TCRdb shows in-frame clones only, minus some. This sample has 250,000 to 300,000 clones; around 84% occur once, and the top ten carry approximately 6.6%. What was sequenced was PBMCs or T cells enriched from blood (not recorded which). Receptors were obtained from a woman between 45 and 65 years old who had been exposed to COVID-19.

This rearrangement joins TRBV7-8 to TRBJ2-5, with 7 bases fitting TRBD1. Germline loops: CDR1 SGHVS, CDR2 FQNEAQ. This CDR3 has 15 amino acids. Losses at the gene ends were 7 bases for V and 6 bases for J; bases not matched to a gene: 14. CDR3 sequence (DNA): TGTGCCAGCACAGAGAAAAGTAACAGGGGACAGACCCAGTACTTC. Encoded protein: CASTEKSNRGQTQYF.

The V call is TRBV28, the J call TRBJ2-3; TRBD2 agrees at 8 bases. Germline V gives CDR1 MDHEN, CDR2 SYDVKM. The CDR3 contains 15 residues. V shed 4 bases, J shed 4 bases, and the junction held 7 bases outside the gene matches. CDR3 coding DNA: TGTGCCAGCAGTTCCCAGCGGGGGCATTCAGATACGCAGTATTTT. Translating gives CASSSQRGHSDTQYF. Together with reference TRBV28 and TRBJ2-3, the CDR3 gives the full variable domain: DVKVTQSSRYLVKRTGEKVFLECVQDMDHENMFWYRQDPGLGLRLIYFSYDVKMKEKGDIPEGYSVSREKKERFSLILESASTNQTSMYLCASSSQRGHSDTQYFGPGTRLTVL.

DNA for the CDR3: TGTGCCATCAGTGAGTCGCAGGAATCCTATGGCTACACCTTC. Residues: CAISESQESYGYTF. The rearrangement joins TRBV10-3 to TRBJ1-2; unclear D gene. V was cut by 0 bases and J by 4 bases, with 9 bases left in between. The CDR3 loop spans 14 amino acids. Per germline, CDR1 ENHRY and CDR2 SYGVKD.

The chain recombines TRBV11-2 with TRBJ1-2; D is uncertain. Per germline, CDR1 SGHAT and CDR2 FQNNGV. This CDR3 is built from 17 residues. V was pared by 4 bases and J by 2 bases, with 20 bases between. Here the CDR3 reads CASSWRRPQNPNYGYTF. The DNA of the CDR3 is TGTGCCAGCAGCTGGAGAAGGCCCCAGAACCCAAACTATGGCTACACCTTC.

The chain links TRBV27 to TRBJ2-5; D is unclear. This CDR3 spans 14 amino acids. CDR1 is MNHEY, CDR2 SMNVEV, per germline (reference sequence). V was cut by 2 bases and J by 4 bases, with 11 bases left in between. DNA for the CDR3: TGTGCCAGCAGTTTACGGCGGCCACCAGAGACCCAGTACTTC. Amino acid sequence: CASSLRRPPETQYF.

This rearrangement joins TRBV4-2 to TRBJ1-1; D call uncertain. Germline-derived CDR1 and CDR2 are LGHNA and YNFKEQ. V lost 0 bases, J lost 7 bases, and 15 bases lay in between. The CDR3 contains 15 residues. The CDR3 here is CASSQDRQDSNEAFF. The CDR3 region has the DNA TGTGCCAGCAGCCAAGACCGGCAGGATTCGAATGAAGCTTTCTTT.

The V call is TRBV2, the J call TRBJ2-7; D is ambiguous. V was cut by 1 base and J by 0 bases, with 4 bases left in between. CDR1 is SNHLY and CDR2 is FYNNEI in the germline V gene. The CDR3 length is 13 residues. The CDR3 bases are TGTGCCAGCAGTGAAGGTCACTCCTACGAGCAGTACTTC. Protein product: CASSEGHSYEQYF.

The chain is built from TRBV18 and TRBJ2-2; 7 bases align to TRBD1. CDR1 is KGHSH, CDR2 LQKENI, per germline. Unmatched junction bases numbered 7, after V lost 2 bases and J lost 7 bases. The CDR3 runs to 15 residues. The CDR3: CASSPLGTAGGELFF. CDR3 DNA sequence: TGTGCCAGCTCACCATTGGGGACAGCAGGCGGGGAGCTGTTTTTT.

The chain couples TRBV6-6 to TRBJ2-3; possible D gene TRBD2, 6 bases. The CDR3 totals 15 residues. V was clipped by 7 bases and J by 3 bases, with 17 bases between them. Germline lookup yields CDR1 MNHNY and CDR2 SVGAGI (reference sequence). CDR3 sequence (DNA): TGTGCCAGCACCGACGGGGCGGGGATTACAGATACGCAGTATTTT. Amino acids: CASTDGAGITDTQYF.

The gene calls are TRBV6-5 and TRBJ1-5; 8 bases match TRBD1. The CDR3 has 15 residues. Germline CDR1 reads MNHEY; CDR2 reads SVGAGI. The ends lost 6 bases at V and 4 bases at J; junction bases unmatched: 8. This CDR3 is CASSHRQGTNQPQHF. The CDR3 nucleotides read TGTGCCAGCAGCCATCGACAGGGGACAAATCAGCCCCAGCATTTT.